This note documents a single T cell receptor beta chain sequence. This sample was included in a study of blood T cell repertoires in COVID-19. Sequencing was performed with immunoSEQ multiplex PCR; in TCRdb, only in-frame clones are kept and a portion is missing. The sample contains some 300,000 clones, over 85% of which appear only once. Germline lookup yields CDR1 SGHVS and CDR2 FNYEAQ. The CDR3 loop spans 16 amino acids. Trimming stripped 1 base from V and 5 bases from J, with 17 bases between. This clonotype was sampled from a woman between 45 and 65 years old who had been exposed to COVID-19. The chain has TRBV7-6 and TRBJ1-2, with D possibly being TRBD1 (5 bases). Sequences were obtained from PBMCs or T cells enriched from blood (not recorded which). The DNA for the CDR3 is TGTGCCAGCAGCTTAGAGGTCGGGGGGACTGGGTATGGCTACACCTTC. It translates to CASSLEVGGTGYGYTF.